What follows are 9 T cell receptor beta chains derived from one specimen sequenced in a study of response to subunit inactivated influenza vaccine (dated by TCRdb to the late 2010s). Library preparation employed RT-PCR. The sequencing machine was an Illumina HiSeq 2500. TCRdb reanalyzed the raw reads on its own, using fastp at Q25 for trimming and MiXCR for clone calling, and kept in-frame beta chains. For every CDR3 protein sequence, its rows merge into one entry that carries the most common genes and DNA. This sample is represented by roughly 630,000 distinct CDR3 sequences; less than 15% of them were singletons. Of the sample, around 7.6% falls within the top ten clones. Sequenced here: PBMCs from blood, sampled about 14 days before vaccination. These receptors were obtained from a man aged 45-65 years who received an inactivated influenza vaccine. Donor details come from another sample of the same person, matched by shared clones.

The V call is TRBV6-5, the J call TRBJ2-7; 8 bases agree with TRBD1. The CDR3 length is 15 residues. Germline CDR1 is MNHEY and CDR2 is SVGAGI. V was clipped by 4 bases and J by 5 bases; unmatched bases: 10. This CDR3 is CASSFPGQGSDEQYF. The DNA of the CDR3 is TGTGCCAGCAGTTTCCCAGGACAGGGATCCGACGAGCAGTACTTC.

This clonotype was picked up many times. The chain uses TRBV20-1 and TRBJ2-1; tentative D call: TRBD2 (6 bases). The CDR3 runs to 12 residues. The germline V gene has CDR1 DFQATT and CDR2 SNEGSKA (reference sequence). Trimming took 5 bases from V and 6 from J, leaving 11 bases between them. The chain's CDR3 is CSASSVFNEQFF. CDR3 coding DNA: TGCAGTGCTTCTAGCGTTTTCAATGAGCAGTTCTTC.

The chain recombines TRBV24-1 with TRBJ2-1; possible D gene TRBD2, 6 bases. CDR3 length: 16 residues. The germline CDR1 and CDR2 sequences are KGHDR and SFDVKD. Trimming took 1 base from V and 7 from J, leaving 16 bases between them. In DNA, the CDR3 is TGTGCCACCAGTGATTTTCCGGGCGGCCGGGGGAATGAGCAGTTCTTC. Its protein product is CATSDFPGGRGNEQFF.

This chain connects TRBV12-3 or TRBV12-4 to TRBJ2-1; TRBD2 aligns across 11 bases. V lost 6 bases, J lost 7 bases, and 5 bases stayed unmatched. The length of the CDR3 is 14 residues. CDR3 coding DNA: TGTGCCAGCAGGCTAGCGGGGGGCACTAATGAGCAGTTCTTC. It specifies CASRLAGGTNEQFF.

There are many counts of this clonotype. The rearrangement joins TRBV10-3 to TRBJ2-7, with 10 bases identical to TRBD1. Looked up from germline, CDR1 is ENHRY and CDR2 is SYGVKD. V trimming: 4 bases; J trimming: 4 bases; junction bases outside the gene matches: 4. The CDR3 runs to 14 residues. The CDR3 is CAISGDRGGYEQYF. DNA for the CDR3: TGTGCCATCAGTGGGGACAGGGGAGGGTACGAGCAGTACTTC.

This clonotype was seen at least ten times. The rearrangement uses TRBV7-2 and TRBJ2-5; 7 bases map to TRBD1. V was clipped by 2 bases and J by 4 bases; unmatched bases: 10. Germline CDR1 and CDR2: SGHTA and FQGNSA. The CDR3 runs 16 residues. The CDR3 DNA follows: TGTGCCAGCAGCTTAAGAATAGGGACAGCCGGAGAGACCCAGTACTTC. This codes for CASSLRIGTAGETQYF.

The chain links TRBV20-1 to TRBJ2-1; 9 nucleotides agree with TRBD2. V gave up 4 bases and J gave up 3 bases; unmatched junction bases: 7. This CDR3 contains 15 residues. Germline assignment: CDR1 DFQATT and CDR2 SNEGSKA (reference sequence). Here the CDR3 DNA reads TGCAGTGCTAATGTGGGCGGGAGGGTCTACAATGAGCAGTTCTTC. It is translated as CSANVGGRVYNEQFF.

The J gene is TRBJ2-1, the V gene TRBV7-7, with D perhaps TRBD2 (6 bases). Germline V gene lookup returns CDR1 SSHAT and CDR2 FNYEAQ (reference sequence). The CDR3 covers 14 residues. The V gene lost 5 bases and the J gene lost 6 bases, with 14 bases spanning the gap. The CDR3 coding sequence is TGTGCCAGCAGCGCGTCATTACTAGCCAATGAGCAGTTCTTC. The encoded protein is CASSASLLANEQFF.

Many counts were recorded for this clonotype. The chain joins TRBV7-9 to TRBJ2-4, with unresolved D. The germline gives CDR1 SEHNR, CDR2 FQNEAQ (reference sequence). This CDR3 region has 16 residues. Trimming took 5 bases from V and 0 from J, leaving 14 bases between them. The CDR3 spells CASSTRGSLAKNIQYF. The CDR3 region has the DNA TGTGCCAGCAGCACAAGAGGTTCTCTAGCCAAAAACATTCAGTACTTC.